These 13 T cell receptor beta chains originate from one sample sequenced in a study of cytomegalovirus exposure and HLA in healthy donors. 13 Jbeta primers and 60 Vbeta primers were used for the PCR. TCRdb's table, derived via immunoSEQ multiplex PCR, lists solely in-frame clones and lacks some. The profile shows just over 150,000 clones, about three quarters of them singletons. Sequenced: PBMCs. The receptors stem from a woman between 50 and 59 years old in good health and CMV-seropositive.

CDR3 region: CASSLDLTEGNTIYF. CDR3 coding DNA: TGTGCCAGCAGCCTGGATCTCACGGAGGGAAACACCATATATTTT. The chain combines TRBV5-4 with TRBJ1-3, with D unclear. CDR1 and CDR2 from the germline V gene are SGHNT and YYREEE (reference sequence). This CDR3 region has 15 residues. Between the trimmed V and J ends, which lost 4 bases and 4 bases, there was a span of 15 bases.

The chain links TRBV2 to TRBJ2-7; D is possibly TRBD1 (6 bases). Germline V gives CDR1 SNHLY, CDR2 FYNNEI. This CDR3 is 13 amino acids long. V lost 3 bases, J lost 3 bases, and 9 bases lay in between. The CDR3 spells CASSDQTGYEQYF. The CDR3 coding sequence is TGTGCCAGCAGTGACCAGACAGGCTACGAGCAGTACTTC.

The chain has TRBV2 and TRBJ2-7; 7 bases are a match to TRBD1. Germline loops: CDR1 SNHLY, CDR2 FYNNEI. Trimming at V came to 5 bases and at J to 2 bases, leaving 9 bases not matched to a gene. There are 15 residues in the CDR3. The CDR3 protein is CASSSAWTGAYEQYF. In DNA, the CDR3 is TGTGCCAGCAGTTCTGCTTGGACAGGCGCCTACGAGCAGTACTTC.

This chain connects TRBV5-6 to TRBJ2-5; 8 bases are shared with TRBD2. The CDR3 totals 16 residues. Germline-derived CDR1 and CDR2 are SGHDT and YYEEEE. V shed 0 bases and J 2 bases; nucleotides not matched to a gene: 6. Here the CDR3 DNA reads TGTGCCAGCAGCTTGGCGAGAAGCGGGGGACAAGAGACCCAGTACTTC. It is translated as CASSLARSGGQETQYF. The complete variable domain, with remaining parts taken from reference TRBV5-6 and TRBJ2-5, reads DAGVTQSPTHLIKTRGQQVTLRCSPKSGHDTVSWYQQALGQGPQFIFQYYEEEERQRGNFPDRFSGHQFPNYSSELNVNALLLGDSALYLCASSLARSGGQETQYFGPGTRLLVL.

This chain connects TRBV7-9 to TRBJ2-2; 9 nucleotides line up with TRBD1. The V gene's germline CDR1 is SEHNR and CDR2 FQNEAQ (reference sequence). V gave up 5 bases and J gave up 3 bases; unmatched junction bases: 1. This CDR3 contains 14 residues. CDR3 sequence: CASSGQGYTGELFF. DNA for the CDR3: TGTGCCAGCAGCGGACAGGGGTACACCGGGGAGCTGTTTTTT.

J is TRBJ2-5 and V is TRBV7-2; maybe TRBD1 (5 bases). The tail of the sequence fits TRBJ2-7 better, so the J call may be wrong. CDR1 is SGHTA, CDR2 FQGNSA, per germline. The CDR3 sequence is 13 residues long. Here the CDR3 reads CASSLVGHYEQYF. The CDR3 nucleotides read TGTGCCAGCAGCTTAGTTGGACACTACGAGCAGTACTTC.

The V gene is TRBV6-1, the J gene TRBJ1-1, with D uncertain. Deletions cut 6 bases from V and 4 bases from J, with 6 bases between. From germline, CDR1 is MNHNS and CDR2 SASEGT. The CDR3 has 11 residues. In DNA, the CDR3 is TGTGCCAGCAGACTGGTCACTGAAGCTTTCTTT. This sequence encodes CASRLVTEAFF.

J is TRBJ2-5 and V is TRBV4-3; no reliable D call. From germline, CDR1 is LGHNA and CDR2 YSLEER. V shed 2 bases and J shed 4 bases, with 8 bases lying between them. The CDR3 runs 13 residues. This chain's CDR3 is CASSQRVGETQYF. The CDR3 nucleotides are TGCGCCAGCAGCCAACGGGTTGGAGAGACCCAGTACTTC.

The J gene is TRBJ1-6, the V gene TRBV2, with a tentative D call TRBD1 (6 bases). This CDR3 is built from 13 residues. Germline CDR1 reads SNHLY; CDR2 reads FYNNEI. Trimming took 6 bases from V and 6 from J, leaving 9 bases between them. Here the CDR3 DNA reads TGTGCCAGCAGACAGGGTCGTAATTCACCCCTCCACTTT. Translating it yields CASRQGRNSPLHF.

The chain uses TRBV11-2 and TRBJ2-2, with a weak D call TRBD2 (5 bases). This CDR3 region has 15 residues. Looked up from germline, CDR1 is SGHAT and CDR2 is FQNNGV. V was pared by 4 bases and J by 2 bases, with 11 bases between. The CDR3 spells CASSSRGLNTGELFF. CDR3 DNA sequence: TGTGCCAGCAGCTCCCGAGGGTTAAACACCGGGGAGCTGTTTTTT.

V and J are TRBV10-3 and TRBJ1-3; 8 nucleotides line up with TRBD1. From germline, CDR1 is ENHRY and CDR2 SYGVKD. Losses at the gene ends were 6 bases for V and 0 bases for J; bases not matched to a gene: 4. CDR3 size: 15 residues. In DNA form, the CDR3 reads TGTGCCATCAGGGACAGGGCCGACTCTGGAAACACCATATATTTT. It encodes CAIRDRADSGNTIYF.

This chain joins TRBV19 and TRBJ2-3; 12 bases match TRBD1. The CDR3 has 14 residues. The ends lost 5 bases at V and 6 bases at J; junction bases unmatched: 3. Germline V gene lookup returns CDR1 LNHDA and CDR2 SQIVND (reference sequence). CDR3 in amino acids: CASSWDRGQDTQYF. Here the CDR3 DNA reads TGTGCCAGTAGTTGGGACAGGGGGCAGGATACGCAGTATTTT. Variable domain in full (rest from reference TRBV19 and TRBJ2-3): DGGITQSPKYLFRKEGQNVTLSCEQNLNHDAMYWYRQDPGQGLRLIYYSQIVNDFQKGDIAEGYSVSREKKESFPLTVTSAQKNPTAFYLCASSWDRGQDTQYFGPGTRLTVL.

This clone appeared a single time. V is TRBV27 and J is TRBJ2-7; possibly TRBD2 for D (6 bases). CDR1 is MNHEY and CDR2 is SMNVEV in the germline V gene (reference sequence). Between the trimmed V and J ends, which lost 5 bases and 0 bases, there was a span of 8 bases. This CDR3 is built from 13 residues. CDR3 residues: CASSRDSSYEQYF. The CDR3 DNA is TGTGCCAGCAGTAGGGACTCCTCCTACGAGCAGTACTTC.